A single sample is the source of the 20 T cell receptor beta chains below, sequenced in a study of neurological immune-mediated disorders. Specified time point: technical triplicate 2. TCRdb passed the 5' RACE reads through MiXCR, listing each CDR3 protein once. In the table there are roughly 61,000 distinct CDR3 sequences, around 24% of which are singletons. The sequenced material came from PBMCs. The receptors originated from a man aged 60-69 years with HTLV-1-associated myelopathy (HAM/TSP).

CDR3 sequence reads: CASSLVGGGEKLFF. The DNA for the CDR3 is TGTGCCAGCAGTTTAGTGGGGGGAGGCGAAAAACTGTTTTTT. J is TRBJ1-4 and V is TRBV27; D possibly corresponds to TRBD1 (5 bases). The germline CDR1 and CDR2 sequences are MNHEY and SMNVEV (reference sequence). CDR3 size: 14 residues. Trimming left V 2 bases short and J 8 bases short, with 12 bases between.

This CDR3 is CSARGDRANIQYF. Here the CDR3 DNA reads TGCAGTGCTAGGGGCGACAGGGCCAACATTCAGTACTTC. The chain uses TRBV20-1 and TRBJ2-4, with 7 nucleotides matching TRBD1. The V segment lost 3 bases and the J segment 7 bases; nucleotides outside the gene matches: 6. The CDR3 consists of 13 residues. From germline, CDR1 is DFQATT and CDR2 SNEGSKA (reference sequence).

This clonotype was recorded at least ten times. A read error may account for a junction end that differs from germline. V and J are TRBV7-7 and TRBJ2-1; 7 bases are a match to TRBD2. This CDR3 has 16 residues. Germline V gives CDR1 SSHAT, CDR2 FNYEAQ (reference sequence). CDR3 region: CASSDRWTSSYNEQFF. CDR3 nucleotide sequence: TGTGCTAGCAGCGACCGTTGGACTAGCTCCTACAATGAGCAGTTCTTC. Drawing the rest from reference TRBV7-7 and TRBJ2-1, the complete variable domain is GAGVSQSPRYKVTKRGQDVTLRCDPISSHATLYWYQQALGQGPEFLTYFNYEAQPDKSGLPSDRFSAERPEGSISTLTIQRTEQRDSAMYRCASSDRWTSSYNEQFFGPGTRLTVL.

This clonotype came up many times. V is TRBV5-1 and J is TRBJ2-5; D is possibly TRBD1 or TRBD2 (5 bases each). The CDR3 loop spans 15 amino acids. Germline CDR1 is SGHRS and CDR2 is YFSETQ. The ends were cut back, 0 bases at V and 5 bases at J, with 14 bases in the middle. The CDR3 region has the DNA TGCGCCAGCAGCTTGGAACGGGGCGCCGGGGAGACCCAGTACTTC. Residues: CASSLERGAGETQYF.

This clonotype was recorded at least ten times. The chain links TRBV7-2 to TRBJ2-1; D unresolved. V was trimmed by 1 base and J by 10 bases, leaving 5 bases between them. This CDR3 comprises 11 residues. Germline values: CDR1 SGHTA, CDR2 FQGNSA. CDR3: CASSLVLEQFF. In DNA, the CDR3 is TGTGCCAGCAGCTTAGTGCTAGAGCAGTTCTTC. Filled out from reference TRBV7-2 and TRBJ2-1, the complete variable domain reads GAGVSQSPSNKVTEKGKDVELRCDPISGHTALYWYRQSLGQGLEFLIYFQGNSAPDKSGLPSDRFSAERTGGSVSTLTIQRTQQEDSAVYLCASSLVLEQFFGPGTRLTVL.

This clonotype was recorded many times. The V and J genes are TRBV11-2 and TRBJ2-7; D perhaps matches TRBD2 (6 bases). The V and J ends lost 1 base and 5 bases respectively, with 15 bases between them. CDR3 length: 15 residues. CDR1 SGHAT and CDR2 FQNNGV come from the germline V gene. CDR3: CASSLVSGSLDEQYF. CDR3 nucleotides: TGTGCCAGCAGCTTAGTATCCGGGAGTCTAGACGAGCAGTACTTC.

This clonotype was detected many times. This chain joins TRBV2 and TRBJ2-7; 10 bases match TRBD2. The CDR3 totals 16 residues. The V segment lost 6 bases and the J segment 4 bases; nucleotides outside the gene matches: 12. Germline CDR1 reads SNHLY; CDR2 reads FYNNEI. DNA for the CDR3: TGTGCCAGCAGGCACCCGGGACTAGCGCACGAGTACGAGCAGTACTTC. As protein: CASRHPGLAHEYEQYF. The complete variable domain, with remaining parts taken from reference TRBV2 and TRBJ2-7, reads EPEVTQTPSHQVTQMGQEVILRCVPISNHLYFYWYRQILGQKVEFLVSFYNNEISEKSEIFDDQFSVERPDGSNFTLKIRSTKLEDSAMYFCASRHPGLAHEYEQYFGPGTRLTVT.

This clonotype was recorded many times. The chain joins TRBV27 to TRBJ2-6, with 7 positions matching TRBD1. Germline V gene lookup returns CDR1 MNHEY and CDR2 SMNVEV (reference sequence). CDR3 size: 19 residues. Losses at the gene ends were 5 bases for V and 4 bases for J; bases not matched to a gene: 17. CDR3 nucleotide sequence: TGTGCCAGCAGTCCTACCGGACAGGTCTTCTCTGTAGGGGCCAACGTCCTGACTTTC. Amino acid sequence: CASSPTGQVFSVGANVLTF.

The rearrangement links TRBV5-1 to TRBJ1-4, with D uncertain. From germline, CDR1 is SGHRS and CDR2 YFSETQ. The CDR3 is 12 residues long. V lost 7 bases, J lost 11 bases, and 15 bases lay in between. The CDR3 reads CASYGHDRKLFF. CDR3 nucleotide sequence: TGCGCCAGCTACGGCCACGATCGGAAACTGTTTTTT.

This clonotype counts as medium-sized. The chain couples TRBV5-1 to TRBJ2-1; 7 nucleotides align to TRBD2. The CDR3 runs 13 residues. V was clipped by 3 bases and J by 9 bases; unmatched bases: 6. Germline V gene sequence: CDR1 SGHRS, CDR2 YFSETQ. This CDR3 reads CASSSRGGGEQFF. CDR3 coding DNA: TGCGCCAGCAGCTCCCGCGGGGGAGGTGAGCAGTTCTTC.

The sample holds many counts of this clonotype. V gene TRBV6-5 combines with J gene TRBJ1-1; D might be TRBD1 (5 bases). Germline V CDR1 and CDR2: MNHEY, SVGAGI. The CDR3 loop spans 15 amino acids. V lost 4 bases and J 0 bases, leaving 12 bases between the germline ends. The CDR3 sequence is CASSLSRGMNTEAFF. The CDR3 DNA follows: TGTGCCAGCAGTTTGTCAAGGGGTATGAACACTGAAGCTTTCTTT.

Only a few counts were recorded for this clonotype. J is TRBJ2-1 and V is TRBV15; D is uncertain. The V end was cut by 4 bases, the J end by 0 bases, with 13 bases between. CDR1 and CDR2 from the germline V gene are LNHNV and YYDKDF (reference sequence). The CDR3 has 16 residues. As DNA, the CDR3 is TGTGCCACCAGCACTCGCGGTAAGAGCTCCTACAATGAGCAGTTCTTC. The encoded protein is CATSTRGKSSYNEQFF.

This clonotype has a count of ten or more. The chain recombines TRBV5-8 with TRBJ1-4, with D perhaps TRBD1 (5 bases). The CDR3 length is 15 residues. Germline loops: CDR1 SGHTS, CDR2 YDEGEE. Between the trimmed V and J ends, which lost 2 bases and 4 bases, there was a span of 12 bases. The chain's CDR3 is CASSFGTGINEKLFF. CDR3 DNA sequence: TGTGCCAGCAGCTTCGGGACGGGGATTAATGAAAAACTGTTTTTT.

This clonotype was found many times. The chain employs TRBV29-1 and TRBJ2-1, with 7 bases fitting TRBD2. Per the germline V gene, CDR1 is SQVTM and CDR2 is ANQGSEA. This CDR3 contains 15 residues. Germline trimming cut 7 bases from V and 0 bases from J; bases unmatched to any gene: 9. Here the CDR3 DNA reads TGCAGCGCCCCAACCGGGGGGAGCTCCTACAATGAGCAGTTCTTC. This gives the protein CSAPTGGSSYNEQFF.

This chain joins TRBV12-3 or TRBV12-4 and TRBJ2-3; 7 bases align to TRBD1. V was clipped by 7 bases and J by 4 bases; unmatched bases: 5. This CDR3 comprises 13 residues. This CDR3 reads CASTAGGADTQYF. For the CDR3, the DNA is TGTGCCAGCACCGCAGGGGGTGCAGATACGCAGTATTTT.

Turning to this clonotype: Possible read error: a much larger clone is one base away. The rearrangement joins TRBV9 to TRBJ2-3, with TRBD1 matching 7 bases. This CDR3 has 15 amino acids. With V trimmed by 0 bases and J by 5 bases, 6 bases remained unmatched. Germline V CDR1 and CDR2: SGDLS, YYNGEE. In DNA, the CDR3 is TGTGCCAGCAGCGTAGGACAGGGTCCCAGAGATACGCAGTATTTT. This gives the protein CASSVGQGPRDTQYF.

This clonotype occurred many times. The chain is built from TRBV20-1 and TRBJ2-1, with TRBD2 matching over 11 bases. The V gene end was trimmed by 6 bases and the J gene end by 1 base; junction bases not matched to a gene: 14. Germline V gene data show CDR1 as DFQATT and CDR2 as SNEGSKA (reference sequence). The CDR3 sequence is 18 residues long. The CDR3 bases are TGCAGTGCCGTAGCGGGAGGGCCTGCCTCGGGATCCTACAATGAGCAGTTCTTC. It translates to CSAVAGGPASGSYNEQFF.

This clonotype was seen repeatedly, ten times or more. The V gene is TRBV29-1, the J gene TRBJ2-5; 7 bases fit TRBD1. The CDR3 runs 13 residues. The germline V gene has CDR1 SQVTM and CDR2 ANQGSEA. With 3 bases clipped from V and 2 bases from J, the junction kept 3 bases outside the gene matches. CDR3 bases: TGCAGCGTTGACCCGGGACAGCAAGAGACCCAGTACTTC. This sequence encodes CSVDPGQQETQYF.

The chain is built from TRBV7-2 and TRBJ2-5; D is ambiguous. CDR1 SGHTA and CDR2 FQGNSA come from the germline V gene. Trimming removed 1 base at V and 2 bases at J, with 17 bases between. This CDR3 region has 17 residues. The CDR3, as DNA: TGTGCCAGCAGCTTAGGGTTTCCGTCCCCAATGCAAGAGACCCAGTACTTC. It specifies CASSLGFPSPMQETQYF.

At least ten counts were recorded for this clonotype. The CDR3, as DNA: TGTGCCACCAGCAGCGCGTACCAAGAGACCCAGTACTTC. Protein sequence: CATSSAYQETQYF. The chain uses TRBV15 and TRBJ2-5; D ambiguous. V was trimmed by 3 bases and J by 0 bases, leaving 5 bases between them. The CDR3 totals 13 residues. The germline V gene encodes CDR1 LNHNV and CDR2 YYDKDF (reference sequence).